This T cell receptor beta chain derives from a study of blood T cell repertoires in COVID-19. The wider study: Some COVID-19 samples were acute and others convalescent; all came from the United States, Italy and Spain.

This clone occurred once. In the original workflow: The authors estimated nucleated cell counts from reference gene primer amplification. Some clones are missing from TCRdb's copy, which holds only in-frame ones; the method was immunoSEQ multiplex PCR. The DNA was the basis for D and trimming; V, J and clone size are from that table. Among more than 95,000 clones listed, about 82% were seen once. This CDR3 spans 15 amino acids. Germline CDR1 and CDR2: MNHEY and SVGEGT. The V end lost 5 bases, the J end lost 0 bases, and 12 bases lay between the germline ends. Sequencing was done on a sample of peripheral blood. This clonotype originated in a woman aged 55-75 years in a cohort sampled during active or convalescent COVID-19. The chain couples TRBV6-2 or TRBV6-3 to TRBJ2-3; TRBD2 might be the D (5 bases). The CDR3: CASSHGGLSTDTQYF. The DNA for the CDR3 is TGTGCCAGCAGTCACGGAGGCCTTAGCACAGATACGCAGTATTTT.